This T cell receptor (beta chain) was captured by sequencing in a study of blood T cell repertoires in COVID-19. Produced via immunoSEQ multiplex PCR; TCRdb's table is partial and in-frame only. This table holds roughly 230,000 clones, about 85% found once. CDR3 length equals 13 residues. Trimming removed 11 bases at V and 1 base at J, with 14 bases between. CDR1 and CDR2 (germline): ENHRY, SYGVKD. The V gene is TRBV10-3, the J gene TRBJ1-1, with D maybe TRBD1 (5 bases). The sequence came from a woman aged 45-65 years who had been exposed to COVID-19. The sample comprised PBMCs or T cells enriched from blood (not recorded which). CDR3 protein: CAGGGEANTEAFF. CDR3 nucleotides: TGTGCCGGCGGGGGAGAGGCGAACACTGAAGCTTTCTTT.